This T cell receptor beta chain was obtained from a study of blood T cell repertoires in COVID-19. Study summary: Samples of COVID-19 (acute and convalescent) were obtained from the United States, Italy and Spain.

Source study methods: From reference gene primer amplification, estimates of nucleated cell counts were derived. Clones were read by immunoSEQ multiplex PCR, and TCRdb kept only the in-frame ones, dropping some. V, J and clone size are taken as reported in that table, and D and trimming were inferred from the DNA itself. The table records some 270,000 clones, approximately 85% of them present only once. Between the trimmed V and J ends, which lost 2 bases and 5 bases, there was a span of 10 bases. CDR1 is MDHEN and CDR2 is SYDVKM in the germline V gene. The CDR3 is 14 amino acids. A single count supports this clone.

The specimen was peripheral blood. The genes are TRBV28 and TRBJ1-5, with TRBD1 as a possible D gene (5 bases). This receptor was identified in a human donor with COVID-19, enrolled during active disease. The donor label of this sample is uncertain. The CDR3 protein is CASSLRGYDQPQHF. The CDR3 DNA reads as TGTGCCAGCAGTTTAAGGGGCTACGATCAGCCCCAGCATTTT.